This T cell receptor (beta chain) originates from a study of lymphopenia after photon versus proton radiotherapy. Notes on the study in general: Relative stability marked proton patients; photon patients lost diversity and naive cells.

Produced via immunoSEQ multiplex PCR; TCRdb's table is partial and in-frame only. The sample carries fewer than 30,000 clones, roughly 86% recorded once. CDR3 size: 16 residues. Germline CDR1 MNHEY, CDR2 SVGAGI. Deletions cut 0 bases from V and 0 bases from J, with 11 bases between. Notes on this clone: The antigen remains unidentified.

This chain uses TRBV6-5 with TRBJ1-1, with a possible D match to TRBD1 (5 bases). The sample here was peripheral blood, taken from a patient treated with photon-based radiotherapy. This receptor was taken from a man aged 50-59 years with gastric cancer. The CDR3 DNA is TGTGCCAGCAGTTACTCGGTGACAGTGATGAACACTGAAGCTTTCTTT. Protein product: CASSYSVTVMNTEAFF.